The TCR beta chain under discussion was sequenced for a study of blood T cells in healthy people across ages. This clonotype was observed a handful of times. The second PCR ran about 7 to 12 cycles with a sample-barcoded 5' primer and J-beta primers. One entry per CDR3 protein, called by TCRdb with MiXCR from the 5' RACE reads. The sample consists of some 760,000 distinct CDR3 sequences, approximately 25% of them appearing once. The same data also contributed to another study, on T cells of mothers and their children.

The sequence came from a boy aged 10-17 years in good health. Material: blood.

The DNA for the CDR3 is TGTGCCAGCAGTATAGCGGGGGGGCCGGGCACAGATACGCAGTATTTT. Its protein is CASSIAGGPGTDTQYF. The chain is built from TRBV7-2 and TRBJ2-3, with 11 bases aligning to TRBD2. Germline CDR1 is SGHTA and CDR2 is FQGNSA. The CDR3 length is 16 residues. The trim removed 6 bases at V and 1 base at J, leaving 6 bases unmatched.